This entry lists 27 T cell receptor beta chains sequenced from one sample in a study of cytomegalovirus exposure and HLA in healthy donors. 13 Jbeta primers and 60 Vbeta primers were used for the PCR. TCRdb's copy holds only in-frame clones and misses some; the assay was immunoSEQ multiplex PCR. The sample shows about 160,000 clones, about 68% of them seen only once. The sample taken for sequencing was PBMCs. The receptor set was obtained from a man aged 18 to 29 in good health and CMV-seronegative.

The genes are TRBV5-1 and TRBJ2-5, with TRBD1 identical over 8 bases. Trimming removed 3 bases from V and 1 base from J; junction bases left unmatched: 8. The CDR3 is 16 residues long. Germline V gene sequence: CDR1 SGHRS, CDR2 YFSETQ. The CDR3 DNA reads TGCGCCAGCAGCTGGATCGGACAGGGCCTCCAAGAGACCCAGTACTTC. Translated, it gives CASSWIGQGLQETQYF.

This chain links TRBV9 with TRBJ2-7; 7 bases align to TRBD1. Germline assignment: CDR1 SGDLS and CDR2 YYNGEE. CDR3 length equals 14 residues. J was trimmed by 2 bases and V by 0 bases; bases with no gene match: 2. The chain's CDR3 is CASSVGGTAYEQYF. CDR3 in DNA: TGTGCCAGCAGCGTAGGGGGGACAGCCTACGAGCAGTACTTC.

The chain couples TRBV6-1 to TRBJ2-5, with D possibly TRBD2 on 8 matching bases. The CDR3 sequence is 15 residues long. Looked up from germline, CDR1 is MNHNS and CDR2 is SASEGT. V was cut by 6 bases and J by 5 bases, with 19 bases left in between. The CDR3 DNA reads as TGTGCCAGCAGCGCCTCGGGAGGGGGCGATGAGACCCAGTACTTC. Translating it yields CASSASGGGDETQYF.

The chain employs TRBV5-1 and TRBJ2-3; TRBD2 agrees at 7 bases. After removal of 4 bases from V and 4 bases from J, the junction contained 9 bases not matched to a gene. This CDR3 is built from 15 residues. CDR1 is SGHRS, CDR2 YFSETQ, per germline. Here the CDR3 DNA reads TGCGCCAGCAGCAGAGGGGCGGGAGCCTCAGATACGCAGTATTTT. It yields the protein CASSRGAGASDTQYF.

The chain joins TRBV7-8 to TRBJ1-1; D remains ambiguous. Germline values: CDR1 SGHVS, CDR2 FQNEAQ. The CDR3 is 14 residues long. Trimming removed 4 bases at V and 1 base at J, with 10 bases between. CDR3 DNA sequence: TGTGCCAGCAGCTCCCTGGAGGGGAACACTGAAGCTTTCTTT. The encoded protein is CASSSLEGNTEAFF.

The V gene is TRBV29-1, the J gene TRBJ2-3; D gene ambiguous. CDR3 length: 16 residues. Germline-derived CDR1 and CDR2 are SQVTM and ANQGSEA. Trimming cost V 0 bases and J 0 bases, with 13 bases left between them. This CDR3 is CSVEDRAYPSTDTQYF. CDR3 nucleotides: TGCAGCGTTGAAGATCGCGCCTATCCTAGCACAGATACGCAGTATTTT.

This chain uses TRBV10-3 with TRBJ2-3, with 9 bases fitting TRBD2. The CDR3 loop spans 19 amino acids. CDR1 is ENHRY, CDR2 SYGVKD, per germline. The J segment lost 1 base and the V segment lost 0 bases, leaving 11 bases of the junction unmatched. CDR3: CAISESSTSGFARTDTQYF. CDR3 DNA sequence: TGTGCCATCAGTGAGTCTAGTACTAGCGGGTTCGCCCGCACAGATACGCAGTATTTT.

The CDR3 nucleotides read TGTGCCAGCAGTAGCCGAAAAACTGGGGCCAACGTCCTGACTTTC. Its protein is CASSSRKTGANVLTF. J is TRBJ2-6 and V is TRBV6-5; D call uncertain. V was shortened by 5 bases and J by 2 bases, with 10 bases between the two germline ends. Looked up from germline, CDR1 is MNHEY and CDR2 is SVGAGI. This CDR3 has 15 amino acids.

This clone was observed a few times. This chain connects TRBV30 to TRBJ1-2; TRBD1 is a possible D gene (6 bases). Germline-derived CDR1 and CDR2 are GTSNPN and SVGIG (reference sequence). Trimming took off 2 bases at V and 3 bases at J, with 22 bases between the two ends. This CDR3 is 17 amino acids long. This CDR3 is CAWSRLWGPLSDYGYTF. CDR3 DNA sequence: TGTGCCTGGAGTCGTTTGTGGGGGCCCCTCAGCGACTATGGCTACACCTTC.

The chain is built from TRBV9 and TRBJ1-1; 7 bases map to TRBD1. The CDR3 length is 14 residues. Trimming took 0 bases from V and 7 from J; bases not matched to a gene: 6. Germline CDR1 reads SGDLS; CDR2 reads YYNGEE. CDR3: CASSVGGTEFEAFF. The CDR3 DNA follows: TGTGCCAGCAGCGTAGGGGGGACAGAATTTGAAGCTTTCTTT.

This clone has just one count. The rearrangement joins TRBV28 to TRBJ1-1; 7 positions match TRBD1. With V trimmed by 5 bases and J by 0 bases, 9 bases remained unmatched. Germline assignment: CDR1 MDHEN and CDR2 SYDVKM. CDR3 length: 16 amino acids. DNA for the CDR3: TGTGCCAGCAGTCCCCGCGGCAGGGGGGTGAACACTGAAGCTTTCTTT. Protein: CASSPRGRGVNTEAFF.

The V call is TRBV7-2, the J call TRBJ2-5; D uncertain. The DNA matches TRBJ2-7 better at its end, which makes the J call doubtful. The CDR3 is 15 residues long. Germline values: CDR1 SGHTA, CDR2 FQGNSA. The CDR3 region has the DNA TGTGCCAGCAGCTTCCAAGTGCAGGCGACCTACGAGCAGTACTTC. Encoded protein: CASSFQVQATYEQYF.

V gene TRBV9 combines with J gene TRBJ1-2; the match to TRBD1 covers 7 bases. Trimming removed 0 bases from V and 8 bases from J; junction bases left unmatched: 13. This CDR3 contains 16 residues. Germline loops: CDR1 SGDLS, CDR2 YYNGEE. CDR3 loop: CASSVGQGHLTMGYTF. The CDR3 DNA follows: TGTGCCAGCAGCGTAGGACAGGGACACTTAACTATGGGCTACACCTTC.

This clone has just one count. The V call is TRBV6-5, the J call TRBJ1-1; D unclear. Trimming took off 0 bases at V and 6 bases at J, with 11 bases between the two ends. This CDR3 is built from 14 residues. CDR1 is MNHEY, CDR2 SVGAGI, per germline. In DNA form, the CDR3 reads TGTGCCAGCAGTTACTCGACGGGATCAGCTGAAGCTTTCTTT. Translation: CASSYSTGSAEAFF.

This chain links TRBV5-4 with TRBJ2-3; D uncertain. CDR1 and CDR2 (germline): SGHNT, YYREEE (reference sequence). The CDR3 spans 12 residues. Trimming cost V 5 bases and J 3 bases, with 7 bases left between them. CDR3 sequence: CASSLDTDTQYF. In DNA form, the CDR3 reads TGTGCCAGCAGTCTAGATACAGATACGCAGTATTTT.

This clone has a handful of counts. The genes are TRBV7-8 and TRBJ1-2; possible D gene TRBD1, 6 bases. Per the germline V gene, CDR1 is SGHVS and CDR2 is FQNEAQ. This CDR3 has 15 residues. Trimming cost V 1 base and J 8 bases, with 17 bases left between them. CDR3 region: CASSLVAGAREGYTF. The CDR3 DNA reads TGTGCCAGCAGCTTAGTGGCGGGGGCCAGGGAAGGCTACACCTTC.

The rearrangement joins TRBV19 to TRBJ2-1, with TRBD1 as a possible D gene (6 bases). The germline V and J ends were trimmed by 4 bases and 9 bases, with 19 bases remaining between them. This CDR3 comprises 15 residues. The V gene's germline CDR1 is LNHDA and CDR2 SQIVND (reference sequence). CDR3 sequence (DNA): TGTGCCAGTAGTACCCCCAAGACAGGAACGGCTGAGCAGTTCTTC. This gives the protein CASSTPKTGTAEQFF.

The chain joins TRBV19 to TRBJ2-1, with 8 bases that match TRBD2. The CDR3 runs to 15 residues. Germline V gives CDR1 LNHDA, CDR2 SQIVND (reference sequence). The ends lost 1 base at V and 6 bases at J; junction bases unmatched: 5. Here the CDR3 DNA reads TGTGCCAGTAGTATAGCGGCGGGAGGAGGCAATGAGCAGTTCTTC. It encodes CASSIAAGGGNEQFF.

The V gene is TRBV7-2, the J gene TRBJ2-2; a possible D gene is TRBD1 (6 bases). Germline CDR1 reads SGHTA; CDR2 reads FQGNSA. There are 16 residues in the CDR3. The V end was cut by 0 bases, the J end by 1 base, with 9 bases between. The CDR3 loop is CASSLAPRGNTGELFF. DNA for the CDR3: TGTGCCAGCAGCTTAGCGCCCAGGGGGAACACCGGGGAGCTGTTTTTT. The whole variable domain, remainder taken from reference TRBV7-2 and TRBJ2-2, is GAGVSQSPSNKVTEKGKDVELRCDPISGHTALYWYRQSLGQGLEFLIYFQGNSAPDKSGLPSDRFSAERTGGSVSTLTIQRTQQEDSAVYLCASSLAPRGNTGELFFGEGSRLTVL.

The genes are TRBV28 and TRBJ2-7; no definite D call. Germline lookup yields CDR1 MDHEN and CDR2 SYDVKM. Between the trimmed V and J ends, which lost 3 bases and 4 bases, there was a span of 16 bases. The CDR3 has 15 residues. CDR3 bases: TGTGCCAGCAGTTTTGGGTCTAGTCTCGGGTACGAGCAGTACTTC. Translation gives CASSFGSSLGYEQYF.

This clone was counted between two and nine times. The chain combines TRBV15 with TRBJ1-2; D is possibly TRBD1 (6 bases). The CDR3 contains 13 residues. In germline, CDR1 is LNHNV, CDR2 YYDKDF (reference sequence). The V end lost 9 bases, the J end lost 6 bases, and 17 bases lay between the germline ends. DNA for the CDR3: TGTGCCACTTCCACAGGGACCGGGGATGGCTACACCTTC. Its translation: CATSTGTGDGYTF.

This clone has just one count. CDR3 in DNA: TGTGCCAAAACCAGGGGGGAAGGGACTGGGGCCAACGTCCTGACTTTC. Protein: CAKTRGEGTGANVLTF. J is TRBJ2-6 and V is TRBV7-9; possibly TRBD1 for D (7 bases). Germline V gene sequence: CDR1 SEHNR, CDR2 FQNEAQ (reference sequence). The CDR3 has 16 amino acids. V was cut by 10 bases and J by 2 bases, with 18 bases left in between.

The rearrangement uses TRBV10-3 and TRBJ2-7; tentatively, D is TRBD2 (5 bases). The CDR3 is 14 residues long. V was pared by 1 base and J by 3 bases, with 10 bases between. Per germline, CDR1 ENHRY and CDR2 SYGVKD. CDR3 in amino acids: CAISELKGVYEQYF. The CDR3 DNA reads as TGTGCCATCAGTGAGTTAAAGGGAGTCTACGAGCAGTACTTC.

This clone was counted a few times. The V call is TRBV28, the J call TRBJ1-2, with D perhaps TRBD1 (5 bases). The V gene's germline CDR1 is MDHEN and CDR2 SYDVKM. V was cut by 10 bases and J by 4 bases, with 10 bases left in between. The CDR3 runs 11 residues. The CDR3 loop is CATWGLYGYTF. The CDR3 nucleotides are TGTGCCACTTGGGGACTCTATGGCTACACCTTC.

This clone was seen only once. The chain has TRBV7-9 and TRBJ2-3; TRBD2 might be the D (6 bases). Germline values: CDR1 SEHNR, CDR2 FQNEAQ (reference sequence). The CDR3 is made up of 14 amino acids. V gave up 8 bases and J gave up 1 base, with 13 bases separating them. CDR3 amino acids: CASWRATGTDTQYF. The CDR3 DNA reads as TGTGCCAGCTGGAGGGCCACGGGCACAGATACGCAGTATTTT.

DNA for the CDR3: TGTGCCTCACAAGGGGGCAGAAACAATTCACCCCTCCACTTT. This gives the protein CASQGGRNNSPLHF. The rearrangement uses TRBV9 and TRBJ1-6; 7 bases align to TRBD1. V was pared by 10 bases and J by 7 bases, with 11 bases of the junction left unmatched. Germline CDR1 reads SGDLS; CDR2 reads YYNGEE. This CDR3 region has 14 residues.

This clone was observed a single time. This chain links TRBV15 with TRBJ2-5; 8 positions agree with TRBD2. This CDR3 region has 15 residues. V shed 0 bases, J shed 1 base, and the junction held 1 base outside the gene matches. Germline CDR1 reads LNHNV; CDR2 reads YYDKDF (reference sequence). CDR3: CATSRDRGGQETQYF. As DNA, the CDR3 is TGTGCCACCAGCAGAGATCGGGGGGGCCAAGAGACCCAGTACTTC.